This TCR beta chain was found in a study of T cell responses to AZD1222 COVID-19 vaccine. Study-level information: Second-dose timings of about 4 or about 12 weeks were pooled.

The CDR3 runs 16 residues. Germline loops: CDR1 LGHDT, CDR2 YNNKEL (reference sequence). The ends were cut back, 3 bases at V and 7 bases at J, with 16 bases in the middle. Of note for this clone: Its antigen is currently unknown.

Using immunoSEQ multiplex PCR, the repertoire was profiled, and TCRdb retains in-frame clones only, with some absent. The sample has some 130,000 clones, 90% to 95% seen once; the top ten hold over 2.5%. General study findings and limits: Baseline seropositivity occurred in only six AZD1222 recipients. Spike-spanning, vaccine-associated CD4 TCRs were dominant at 160-218 and 743-854.

This TCR was sampled from an adult in good health. The chain is built from TRBV3-1 (or the pseudogene TRBV3-2) and TRBJ1-6; D possibly corresponds to TRBD1 (6 bases). The sequences come from peripheral blood, collected on day 0 of AZD1222 vaccination. The CDR3 nucleotides read TGTGCCAGCAGCCAGCTCTTGACAGGCCCGAATTCACCCCTCCACTTT. Protein product: CASSQLLTGPNSPLHF.